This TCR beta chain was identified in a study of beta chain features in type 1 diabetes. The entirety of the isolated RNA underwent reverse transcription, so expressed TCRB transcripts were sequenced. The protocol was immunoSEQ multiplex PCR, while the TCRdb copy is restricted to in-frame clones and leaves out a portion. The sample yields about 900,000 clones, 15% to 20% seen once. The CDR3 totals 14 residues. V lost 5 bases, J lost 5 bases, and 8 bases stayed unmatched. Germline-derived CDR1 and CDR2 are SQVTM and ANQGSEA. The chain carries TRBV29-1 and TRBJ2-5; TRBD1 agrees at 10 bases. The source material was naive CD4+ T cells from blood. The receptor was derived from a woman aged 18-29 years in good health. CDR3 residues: CSVLRTGGSETQYF. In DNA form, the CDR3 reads TGCAGCGTTCTTAGGACAGGGGGGTCGGAGACCCAGTACTTC.